This T cell receptor (beta chain) emerged from a study of human T cells and chemical hapten exposure. This clonotype was detected many times. TCRdb used MiXCR to reprocess the RACE reads, holding one entry per CDR3 protein. The sample has 60,000 to 70,000 distinct CDR3 sequences, roughly 9.8% seen once; the top ten hold about 5.2%. The time point denotes: pre-sensitization, week 0. Treatment: therapeutic diphenylcyclopropenone sensitization with weekly scalp DPC. It was unfractionated whole blood from which total RNA was extracted. This receptor was taken from a woman aged 50 to 60 with alopecia areata. Some clones in this sample may be carry-over from other donors' samples. The sample was whole blood, taken in connection with sensitization to the hapten diphenylcyclopropenone (DPC).

CDR3 coding DNA: TGTGCCAGCAAACAAATACAGACTAGCAATCAGCCCCAGCATTTT. This gives the protein CASKQIQTSNQPQHF. The chain is built from TRBV6-6 and TRBJ1-5; D is ambiguous. This CDR3 has 15 amino acids. Germline assignment: CDR1 MNHNY and CDR2 SVGAGI (reference sequence). V was shortened by 7 bases and J by 0 bases, with 13 bases between the two germline ends.